Included here is one TCR beta chain sequence, with context. Per the authors' pipeline: Nucleated cell counts were estimated from reference gene primer amplification. The table came from immunoSEQ multiplex PCR; TCRdb's copy has only in-frame clones and leaves some out. V and J calls and clone size are as listed in that table; D and trimming were resolved from the DNA. This sample has approximately 200,000 clones, with roughly four fifths found just once. This sample is part of a study of blood T cell repertoires in COVID-19. Overall study context: Researchers got acute and convalescent COVID-19 samples from the United States, Italy and Spain. The cDNA or gDNA used as material had been derived from T cells, B-cell-depleted T cells, or PBMCs.

The CDR3 extends over 16 amino acids. V is TRBV21-1 and J is TRBJ2-4; the tabulated D call, TRBD1, remains unverified against the DNA. TRBV21-1 is a pseudogene. Sequencing was done on a sample of PBMCs or T cells enriched from blood (not recorded which). This clonotype was sampled from a man aged 60-69 years who had recovered from COVID-19. The CDR3 spells CASTYDSTLAKNIQYF. CDR3 nucleotide sequence: TGTGCCAGCACCTATGACAGCACACTAGCCAAAAACATTCAGTACTTC.